This T cell receptor beta chain was sequenced during a study of T cell responses to AZD1222 COVID-19 vaccine. Findings and caveats of the study: Mostly white British, mostly female donors; authors suggested clonal diversity may be underestimated. Across the whole spike, CD4 TCRs peaked at regions 160-218 and 743-854.

CDR1 and CDR2 (germline): GTSNPN, SVGIG (reference sequence). The CDR3 is 12 residues long. V lost 7 bases to trimming and J lost 2 bases, with 9 bases between them. Pooling of second doses given at about 4 or about 12 weeks was done. As regards this clone: Its target is not known.

This table comes from immunoSEQ multiplex PCR, and its TCRdb copy is limited to in-frame clones, with some not included. In the table there are about 110,000 clones, 87% of which are singletons. The chain employs TRBV30 and TRBJ1-3; D is perhaps TRBD1 (6 bases). This receptor was obtained from an adult who received the AZD1222 COVID-19 vaccine. This specimen was peripheral blood, taken 28 days after the second AZD1222 dose. DNA for the CDR3: TGTGCCTCCCGGACAGCTGGAAACACCATATATTTT. This codes for CASRTAGNTIYF.